This T cell receptor (beta chain) was found in a study of immune cell composition in non-small cell lung cancer. Study background: Most cases were lung adenocarcinoma or squamous cell carcinoma.

Note on this clone: Antigen specificity is unknown.

Study outcomes and limitations: Top 10 clone scores and clonality were higher in squamous than adenocarcinoma. Clones >0.5% enriched in tumour were rarer in adenocarcinoma (about 35%) than squamous (roughly 80%).

Here immunoSEQ multiplex PCR was the method, and the copy in TCRdb shows in-frame clones only, minus some. The table records approximately 4,800 clones, around 64% of them present only once. Template was genomic DNA from frozen, unsorted single-cell suspensions. Germline values: CDR1 MNHNY, CDR2 SVGAGI (reference sequence). The CDR3 is 11 amino acids. The material sequenced was lung tumor tissue. The clonotype comes from a human donor with non-small cell lung cancer. The J gene is TRBJ2-7, the V gene TRBV6-6, with D possibly matching TRBD1 (6 bases). The CDR3 DNA reads as TGTGCCAGTGGTCAGGGGCAACTAATTTCGGTC. This codes for CASGQGQLISV.